Below, 17 T cell receptor beta chains from the same sample are listed, as sequenced in a study of cytomegalovirus exposure and HLA in healthy donors. Primers included in the PCR were 60 Vbeta and 13 Jbeta primers. Libraries were prepared by immunoSEQ multiplex PCR; TCRdb keeps only in-frame clonotypes and omits some of them. The sample lists 99,000 or so clones, roughly 80% occurring once. The sample comprised PBMCs. Source of these receptors: a man aged 25-45 years in good health and CMV-seropositive.

This rearrangement joins TRBV7-2 to TRBJ2-1; no definite D call. Germline V gives CDR1 SGHTA, CDR2 FQGNSA. CDR3 length: 14 amino acids. V lost 4 bases to trimming and J lost 0 bases, with 7 bases between them. The chain's CDR3 is CASSSPGSYNEQFF. As DNA, the CDR3 is TGTGCCAGCAGCTCCCCGGGCTCCTACAATGAGCAGTTCTTC.

V usage is TRBV5-1 and J usage is TRBJ2-7, with TRBD1 identical over 11 bases. Trimming took 3 bases from V and 3 from J; bases not matched to a gene: 2. The CDR3 has 14 amino acids. Germline assignment: CDR1 SGHRS and CDR2 YFSETQ. CDR3 loop: CASSWGTGGYEQYF. CDR3 DNA sequence: TGCGCCAGCAGCTGGGGGACAGGGGGCTACGAGCAGTACTTC.

Only one count was recorded for this clone. The genes are TRBV16 and TRBJ2-5; TRBD2 matches at 8 bases. Trimming cost V 6 bases and J 0 bases; bases outside gene matches: 0. The CDR3 length is 13 residues. Per germline, CDR1 KGHSY and CDR2 FQNENV. This chain's CDR3 is CASRGLDQETQYF. CDR3 DNA sequence: TGTGCCAGCAGGGGACTAGACCAAGAGACCCAGTACTTC.

This chain links TRBV5-6 with TRBJ2-5; 10 bases agree with TRBD2. Trimming removed 4 bases from V and 5 bases from J; junction bases left unmatched: 2. Per germline, CDR1 SGHDT and CDR2 YYEEEE. This CDR3 region has 13 residues. CDR3 coding DNA: TGTGCCAGCAGCCTACTAGCGGGGGAGACCCAGTACTTC. Translation gives CASSLLAGETQYF.

The chain uses TRBV4-2 and TRBJ1-6; D unclear. The germline V gene encodes CDR1 LGHNA and CDR2 YNFKEQ. V was cut by 1 base and J by 3 bases, with 7 bases left in between. The CDR3 is 15 residues long. CDR3 protein: CASSQVAVYNSPLHF. In DNA, the CDR3 is TGTGCCAGCAGCCAAGTAGCGGTCTATAATTCACCCCTCCACTTT.

The J gene is TRBJ2-3, the V gene TRBV4-3; D uncertain. Trimming pared 1 base from V and 4 bases from J, leaving 12 bases between. The germline V gene has CDR1 LGHNA and CDR2 YSLEER. The CDR3 sequence is 15 residues long. CDR3 sequence reads: CASSQAQNGPDTQYF. CDR3 nucleotides: TGCGCCAGCAGCCAAGCTCAGAATGGGCCAGATACGCAGTATTTT.

This chain uses TRBV5-4 with TRBJ1-1; weak D call: TRBD1 (5 bases). CDR1 and CDR2 (germline): SGHNT, YYREEE (reference sequence). This CDR3 has 15 amino acids. V was cut by 4 bases and J by 4 bases, with 17 bases left in between. The CDR3 reads CASSPGAGLGTEAFF. Here the CDR3 DNA reads TGTGCCAGCAGCCCTGGGGCGGGGTTGGGCACTGAAGCTTTCTTT.

J is TRBJ1-1 and V is TRBV7-2; possibly TRBD1 for D (5 bases). Trimming cost V 6 bases and J 6 bases, with 20 bases left between them. The CDR3 is made up of 15 amino acids. Germline CDR1 reads SGHTA; CDR2 reads FQGNSA. The CDR3 spells CASRAGRLMASEAFF. The CDR3 region has the DNA TGTGCCAGCAGAGCGGGACGCTTAATGGCGTCTGAAGCTTTCTTT.

CDR3 region: CSVAQGYYEQYF. The CDR3 DNA reads as TGCAGCGTTGCCCAGGGATATTACGAGCAGTACTTC. V gene TRBV29-1 combines with J gene TRBJ2-7; D possibly corresponds to TRBD1 (5 bases). The CDR3 totals 12 residues. CDR1 and CDR2 (germline): SQVTM, ANQGSEA. The ends were cut back, 4 bases at V and 4 bases at J, with 11 bases in the middle.

The chain combines TRBV7-9 with TRBJ2-3, with TRBD1 as a possible D gene (6 bases). CDR1 and CDR2 from the germline V gene are SEHNR and FQNEAQ (reference sequence). Trimming took off 7 bases at V and 3 bases at J, with 8 bases between the two ends. This CDR3 has 12 amino acids. The CDR3 DNA is TGTGCCAGCAACAGGGAAACAGATACGCAGTATTTT. The encoded protein is CASNRETDTQYF.

This chain connects TRBV7-2 to TRBJ1-1, with 8 nucleotides matching TRBD1. The CDR3 covers 14 residues. V gave up 6 bases and J gave up 4 bases; unmatched junction bases: 7. Germline V gene data show CDR1 as SGHTA and CDR2 as FQGNSA. The CDR3 reads CASRHTGGPTEAFF. The CDR3 DNA reads as TGTGCCAGCAGACACACAGGGGGTCCCACTGAAGCTTTCTTT.

The rearrangement links TRBV9 to TRBJ2-7; 8 nucleotides line up with TRBD1. J gave up 0 bases and V 3 bases, and 5 bases lay outside the gene matches. The CDR3 covers 15 residues. CDR1 and CDR2 from the germline V gene are SGDLS and YYNGEE. The CDR3 region is CASSAGQDFSYEQYF. The CDR3 DNA reads as TGTGCCAGCAGCGCGGGACAGGACTTCTCCTACGAGCAGTACTTC. The full variable domain, in which reference TRBV9 and TRBJ2-7 provide the parts outside the CDR3, is DSGVTQTPKHLITATGQRVTLRCSPRSGDLSVYWYQQSLDQGLQFLIQYYNGEERAKGNILERFSAQQFPDLHSELNLSSLELGDSALYFCASSAGQDFSYEQYFGPGTRLTVT.

The sample holds a few counts of this clone. The chain has TRBV5-6 and TRBJ1-1; D remains ambiguous. V was shortened by 0 bases and J by 7 bases, with 10 bases between the two germline ends. CDR1 and CDR2 (germline): SGHDT, YYEEEE. The CDR3 is 13 residues long. The CDR3 nucleotides are TGTGCCAGCAGCTTGGCCCATGGACTTGAAGCTTTCTTT. Encoded protein: CASSLAHGLEAFF.

The chain combines TRBV5-1 with TRBJ1-5; D is perhaps TRBD1 (5 bases). Trimming removed 0 bases from V and 7 bases from J, with 14 bases in between. The germline V gene encodes CDR1 SGHRS and CDR2 YFSETQ. The length of the CDR3 is 15 residues. The CDR3 DNA follows: TGCGCCAGCAGCTTGGAGGGGATTTTGGGGCAGCCCCAGCATTTT. Translation gives CASSLEGILGQPQHF.

The chain uses TRBV21-1 and TRBJ2-7; the table gives TRBD1 as D, unverified against the DNA. TRBV21-1 is described as a pseudogene. The CDR3 has 15 amino acids. This CDR3 reads CASLDREGCGYEQYF. CDR3 nucleotides: TGTGCCAGCTTGGACAGGGAGGGTTGTGGCTACGAGCAGTACTTC.

The CDR3 DNA reads as TGTGCCATCAGTGAGGTGGCAACCCAAGAGACCCAGTACTTC. Protein product: CAISEVATQETQYF. The chain is built from TRBV10-3 and TRBJ2-5; D is unresolved. The CDR3 contains 14 residues. The ends were cut back, 2 bases at V and 1 base at J, with 8 bases in the middle. The germline V gene encodes CDR1 ENHRY and CDR2 SYGVKD.

V is TRBV5-5 and J is TRBJ1-3, with D perhaps TRBD1 (6 bases). The CDR3 runs 17 residues. CDR1 is SGHKS, CDR2 YYEKEE, per germline (reference sequence). The germline V and J ends were trimmed by 0 bases and 2 bases, with 15 bases remaining between them. The CDR3 loop is CASSLALDSRAGNTIYF. The CDR3 bases are TGTGCCAGCAGCTTGGCCCTGGACAGTCGGGCTGGAAACACCATATATTTT.